This record covers a single T cell receptor (beta chain). Which antigen it targets is not known. No much larger clone exists at a distance of one base, and base qualities are not known. From cysteine to phenylalanine, the CDR3 is 15 amino acids long. Only the CDR3 DNA stays, 45 bases, in frame from base 1. Taken from the germline V gene, the CDR1 and CDR2 loops are MDHEN and SYDVKM. V lost 7 bases and J lost 1 base, and the count of bases not matched to a germline gene is 8. This entry belongs to a study of OX40 agonist ivuxolimab in advanced cancers. For the study in its entirety: Ivuxolimab was a fully human IgG2 agonistic monoclonal antibody targeting the costimulatory receptor OX40 (CD134). Patients were allowed to have had prior anti-PD-1, anti-PD-L1 or anti-CTLA-4 therapy, and 30% to 40% of the dose-escalation patients had previously received checkpoint inhibitors. The monotherapy dose-escalation portion (N of about 49 patients) of the phase I ivuxolimab trial is reported in the paper. In the dose-escalation cohort, approximately 83% of patients were male, and the mean age was roughly 60 years with a range of roughly 20 to 79. Intravenous ivuxolimab was administered to patients every 2 weeks at six dose levels: 0.01, 0.1, 0.3, 1.5, 3 and 10 mg/kg. Of the 50 to 55 dose-escalation patients, hepatocellular carcinoma was present in roughly 19, melanoma in roughly 15, renal cell carcinoma in 9 and head and neck cancer in 9. Partial responses occurred in three dose-escalation patients, of whom one had hepatocellular carcinoma and two had cutaneous melanoma. The point of sequencing TCRbeta in the periphery was to test whether ivuxolimab changed TCR sequence diversity and drove clonal T-cell expansion.

For sequencing of the TCRbeta CDR3 region, genomic DNA was extracted from the sorted cells. The immunoSEQ Assay was used to sequence the TCRbeta CDR3 regions. TCRdb retrieved this table from immuneACCESS and kept in-frame rearrangements only. Not all clones are present; in checked studies, unresolved V genes account for under half, and no reason is known for the remainder. The sample records 57,000 or so clones, about four fifths of which are singletons. Of the sample, about 3.2% is held by the ten largest clones. Points the paper makes about the study in general: Low levels of normalized T-cell clonal expansion were also shown by some nonresponding patients. The antigen specificity of the clonally expanded peripheral T cells was not determined. After ivuxolimab, more expanded clones were found on average in CD8+ T cells than in CD4+ T cells. In the 0.1-3.0 mg/kg groups, partial responders had among the lowest normalized peripheral clonal expansion, particularly in CD8+ T cells. At doses from 0.1 to 3.0 mg/kg, clonal expansion was seen in both CD4+ and CD8+ blood T cells between baseline and week 6.

Patients with autoimmune disease history or receiving systemic immunosuppression were excluded from the trial. Peripheral blood for TCR sequencing was collected from all dose cohorts at baseline, on cycle 4 day 1, and on cycle 7 day 1. The samples were drawn from a first-in-human, open-label, multicenter phase I dose-escalation trial of ivuxolimab. Adults with locally advanced or metastatic melanoma, renal cell carcinoma, hepatocellular carcinoma or head and neck squamous cell carcinoma were enrolled in the trial. Before TCR sequencing, CD4+ T cells and CD8+ T cells from peripheral blood were sorted into separate populations.

This sequence originates from an adult with an advanced solid tumor such as melanoma, head and neck, liver or kidney cancer. Here the sequenced sample was CD4+ or CD8+ T cells sorted from blood, taken in a trial of the OX40 agonist ivuxolimab. The V and J genes are TRBV28 and TRBJ2-3, and TRBD2 matches 7 of the central bases. The DNA sequence reads TGTGCCAGCACGAATCCTGCGGGGGGCACAGATACGCAGTATTTT. This is translated as CASTNPAGGTDTQYF.